This TCR beta chain was profiled in a study of blood T cell repertoires in COVID-19. Study details: The origin of the acute and convalescent COVID-19 samples was the United States, Italy and Spain.

Enrollment of patients from Seattle took place during active infection, with longitudinal follow-up. Sequencing was performed with immunoSEQ multiplex PCR; in TCRdb, only in-frame clones are kept and a portion is missing. Here the sample spans approximately 350,000 clones, almost 90% being singletons. The specimen sequenced was peripheral blood. The clonotype was recovered from an older woman with COVID-19, enrolled during active disease.

The CDR3 region is CASSRQGASYNEQFF. CDR3 DNA: TGTGCCAGCAGCAGACAGGGAGCCTCCTACAATGAGCAGTTCTTC. The V gene is TRBV7-3, the J gene TRBJ2-1; 7 nucleotides line up with TRBD1. V was clipped by 5 bases and J by 0 bases; unmatched bases: 4. This CDR3 spans 15 amino acids. Germline V lookup: CDR1 SGHTA, CDR2 FQGTGA.